This TCR beta chain was recovered during a study of blood T cell repertoires in COVID-19. Overall study: Whether acute or convalescent, the COVID-19 samples came from the United States, Italy and Spain.

This CDR3 is 15 amino acids long. V gave up 5 bases and J gave up 4 bases; unmatched junction bases: 8. Germline loops: CDR1 MGHRA, CDR2 YSYEKL. The repertoire was sequenced with immunoSEQ multiplex PCR; TCRdb's copy has only in-frame clones and lacks some. The sample contains 100,000 to 150,000 clones, over 70% of which appear only once. The sequence was collected from an elderly man with active or convalescent COVID-19. The source material was peripheral blood. V and J are TRBV4-1 and TRBJ1-1; 9 nucleotides align to TRBD1. The CDR3 spells CASSSYRGRFTEAFF. Written as DNA, the CDR3 is TGCGCCAGCAGCTCTTACAGGGGGCGTTTCACTGAAGCTTTCTTT.